A selection of T cell receptor beta chains follows, all from one sample in a study of blood T cell repertoires in COVID-19. Using immunoSEQ multiplex PCR, the repertoire was profiled, and TCRdb retains in-frame clones only, with some absent. Seen here are about 180,000 clones, approximately 89% observed once, and the top ten hold under 2.5%. The sequenced material came from PBMCs or T cells enriched from blood (not recorded which). The receptors were sampled from a woman in her thirties or forties with acute COVID-19. Each CDR3 is given with its conserved first and last residue. D genes are given only for firm matches.

DNA: TGCGCCAGCAGCCCTAGGGGGCCCGGGGAGCTGTTTTTT; CDR3: CASSPRGPGELFF; J: TRBJ2-2; V: TRBV5-1; D: TRBD1
DNA: TGTGCCATCTCCGCCGCGGGGCTAAACGAGCAGTACTTC; CDR3: CAISAAGLNEQYF; J: TRBJ2-7; V: TRBV12-3/TRBV12-4; D: NA
DNA: TGTGCCAGTAGGGACATCGGTGGAAACACCATATATTTT; CDR3: CASRDIGGNTIYF; J: TRBJ1-3; V: TRBV19; D: NA
DNA: TGTGCCACCAGCGCCCAGACAGGGTCCGGGGCCAACGTCCTGACTTTC; CDR3: CATSAQTGSGANVLTF; J: TRBJ2-6; V: TRBV15; D: TRBD1
DNA: TGTGCCAGCTCACCACGGGCAGGGAATGAGCAGTTCTTC; CDR3: CASSPRAGNEQFF; J: TRBJ2-1; V: TRBV18; D: NA
DNA: TGTGCCAGCAGCTTACCTAGGACTTCTCAAGAGACCCAGTACTTC; CDR3: CASSLPRTSQETQYF; J: TRBJ2-5; V: TRBV7-6; D: NA
DNA: TGTGCCAGCAGCGTAGGGGTTAGCGGGAGTTACGAGCAGTACTTC; CDR3: CASSVGVSGSYEQYF; J: TRBJ2-7; V: TRBV9; D: TRBD2
DNA: TGTGCCAGCAGTCGACAGGGAGGCGGTATCAATAATTCACCCCTCCACTTT; CDR3: CASSRQGGGINNSPLHF; J: TRBJ1-6; V: TRBV6-6; D: TRBD1
DNA: TGCGCCAGCAGCTGGGCAGGGGGCCGGACTGAAGCTTTCTTT; CDR3: CASSWAGGRTEAFF; J: TRBJ1-1; V: TRBV5-1; D: TRBD1
DNA: TGCAGCGTGGCGGGACTAGCGGTTAACAATGAGCAGTTCTTC; CDR3: CSVAGLAVNNEQFF; J: TRBJ2-1; V: TRBV29-1; D: TRBD2
DNA: TGCAGTGCCAGCGCCGCTGAGCAGTTCTTC; CDR3: CSASAAEQFF; J: TRBJ2-1; V: TRBV20-1; D: NA
DNA: TGTGCCAGCATCGTAGGGGGGGGCCAAGAGACCCAGTACTTC; CDR3: CASIVGGGQETQYF; J: TRBJ2-5; V: TRBV6-5; D: NA